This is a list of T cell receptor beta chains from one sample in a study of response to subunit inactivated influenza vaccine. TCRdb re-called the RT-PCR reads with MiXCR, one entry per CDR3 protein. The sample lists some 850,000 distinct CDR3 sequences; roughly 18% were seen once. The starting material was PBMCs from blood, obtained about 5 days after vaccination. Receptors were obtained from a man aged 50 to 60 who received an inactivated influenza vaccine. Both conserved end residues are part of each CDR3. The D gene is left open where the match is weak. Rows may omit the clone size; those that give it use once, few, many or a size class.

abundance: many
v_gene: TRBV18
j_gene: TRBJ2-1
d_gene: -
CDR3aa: CASSKQGNNEQFF
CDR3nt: TGTGCCAGCTCAAAACAGGGCAACAATGAGCAGTTCTTC

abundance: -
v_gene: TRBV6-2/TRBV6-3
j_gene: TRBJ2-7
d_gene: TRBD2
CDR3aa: CASSYHTGTSVSYEQYF
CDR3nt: TGTGCCAGCAGTTACCACACCGGGACTAGCGTTTCCTACGAGCAGTACTTC

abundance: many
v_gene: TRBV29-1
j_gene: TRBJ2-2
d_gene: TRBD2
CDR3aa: CSVRGTSGRVGVTGELFF
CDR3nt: TGCAGCGTTAGGGGGACTAGCGGGAGGGTCGGAGTAACCGGGGAGCTGTTTTTT

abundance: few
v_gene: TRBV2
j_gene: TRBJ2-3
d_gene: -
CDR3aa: CASRTTASRTDTQYF
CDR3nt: TGTGCCAGCCGTACGACAGCTAGCAGGACAGATACGCAGTATTTT

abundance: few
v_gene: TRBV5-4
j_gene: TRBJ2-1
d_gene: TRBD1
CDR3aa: CASSWTGNEQFF
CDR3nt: TGTGCCAGCAGCTGGACAGGGAATGAGCAGTTCTTC

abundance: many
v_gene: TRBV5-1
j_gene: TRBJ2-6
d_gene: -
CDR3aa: CASSLGSSGANVLTF
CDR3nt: TGCGCCAGCAGCTTAGGGAGCTCTGGGGCCAACGTCCTGACTTTC

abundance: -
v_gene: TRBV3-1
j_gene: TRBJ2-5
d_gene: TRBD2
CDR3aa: CASSHTGGRETQYF
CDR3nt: TGTGCCAGCAGCCATACGGGGGGGCGAGAGACCCAGTACTTC

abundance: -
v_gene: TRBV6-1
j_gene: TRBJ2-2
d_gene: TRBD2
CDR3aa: CASRGGLAGDRGGGELFF
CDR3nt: TGTGCCAGCAGGGGGGGACTAGCGGGAGACCGGGGCGGCGGGGAGCTGTTTTTT

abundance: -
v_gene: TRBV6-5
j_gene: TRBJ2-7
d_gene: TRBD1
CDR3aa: CASSYSPGTESYEQYF
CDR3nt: TGTGCCAGCAGTTACTCACCAGGGACAGAATCCTACGAGCAGTACTTC

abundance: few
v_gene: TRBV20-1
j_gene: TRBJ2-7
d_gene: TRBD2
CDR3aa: CSARSLAGTDEQYF
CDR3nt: TGCAGTGCTAGAAGTTTAGCGGGAACTGACGAGCAGTACTTC

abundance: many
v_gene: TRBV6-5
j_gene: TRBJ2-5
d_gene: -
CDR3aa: CASSYSGGWETQYF
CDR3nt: TGTGCCAGCAGTTACTCAGGAGGGTGGGAGACCCAGTACTTC

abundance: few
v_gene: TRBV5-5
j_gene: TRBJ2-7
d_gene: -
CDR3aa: CASSFPTGTSEQYF
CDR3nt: TGTGCCAGCAGCTTCCCCACCGGGACGTCCGAGCAGTACTTC

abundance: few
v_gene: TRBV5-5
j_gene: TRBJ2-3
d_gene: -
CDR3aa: CASSLGGASSSDTQYF
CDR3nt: TGTGCCAGCAGCTTGGGGGGGGCCAGCAGCTCAGATACGCAGTATTTT

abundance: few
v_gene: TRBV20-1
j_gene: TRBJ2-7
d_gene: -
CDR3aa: CSARQPTVSYEQYF
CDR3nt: TGCAGTGCTAGACAGCCGACGGTGTCCTACGAGCAGTACTTC

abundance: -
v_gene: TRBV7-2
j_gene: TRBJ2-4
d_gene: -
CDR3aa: CASSTEGFGYAKNIQYF
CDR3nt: TGTGCCAGCAGCACCGAGGGGTTCGGGTATGCCAAAAACATTCAGTACTTC

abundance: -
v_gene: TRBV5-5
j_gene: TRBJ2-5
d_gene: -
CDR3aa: CASSSGTPQETQYF
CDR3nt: TGTGCCAGCAGCTCAGGGACACCGCAAGAGACCCAGTACTTC

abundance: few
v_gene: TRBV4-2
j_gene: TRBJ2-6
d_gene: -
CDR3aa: CASSPDGSLFSGANVLTF
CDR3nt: TGTGCCAGCAGCCCCGACGGATCATTATTCTCTGGGGCCAACGTCCTGACTTTC

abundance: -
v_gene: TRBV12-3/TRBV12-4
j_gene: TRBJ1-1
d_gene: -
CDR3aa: CASSPGRQNTEAFF
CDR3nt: TGTGCCAGCAGCCCCGGAAGACAGAACACTGAAGCTTTCTTT

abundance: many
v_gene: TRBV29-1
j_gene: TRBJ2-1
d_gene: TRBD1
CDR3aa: CSVYRGFGDEQFF
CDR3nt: TGCAGCGTTTACAGGGGTTTTGGTGATGAGCAGTTCTTC

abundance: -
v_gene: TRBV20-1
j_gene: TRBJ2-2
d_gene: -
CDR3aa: CSALSRLNAGELFF
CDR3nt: TGCAGTGCCCTGTCGAGGCTAAACGCCGGGGAGCTGTTTTTT

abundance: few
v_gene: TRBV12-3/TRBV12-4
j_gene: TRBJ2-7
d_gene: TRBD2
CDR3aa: CASTMGLAGAYEQYF
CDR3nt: TGTGCCAGCACTATGGGACTAGCGGGAGCCTACGAGCAGTACTTC

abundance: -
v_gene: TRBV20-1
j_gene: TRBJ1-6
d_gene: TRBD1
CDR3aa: CSASWGQYNSPLHF
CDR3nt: TGCAGTGCTAGTTGGGGACAGTATAATTCACCCCTCCACTTT

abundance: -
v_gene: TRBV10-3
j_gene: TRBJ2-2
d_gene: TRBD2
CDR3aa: CAISAGLAGIGGELFF
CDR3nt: TGTGCCATCAGTGCAGGACTAGCGGGAATTGGCGGGGAGCTGTTTTTT

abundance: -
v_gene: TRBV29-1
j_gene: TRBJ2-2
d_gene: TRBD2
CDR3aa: CSVEGLAGVHGELFF
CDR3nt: TGCAGCGTTGAAGGACTAGCGGGAGTTCACGGGGAGCTGTTTTTT

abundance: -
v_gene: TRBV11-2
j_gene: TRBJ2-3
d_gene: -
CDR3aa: CASSLDLISLSTDTQYF
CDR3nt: TGTGCCAGCAGCTTAGATCTGATTTCTTTAAGCACAGATACGCAGTATTTT

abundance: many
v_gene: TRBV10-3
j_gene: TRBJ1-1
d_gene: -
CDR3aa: CAISESGGAAFF
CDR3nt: TGTGCCATCAGTGAGTCGGGAGGGGCCGCTTTCTTT

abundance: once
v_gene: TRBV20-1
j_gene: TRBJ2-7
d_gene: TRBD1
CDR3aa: CSARDWGQGAYEQYF
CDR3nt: TGCAGTGCTAGAGATTGGGGACAGGGGGCTTACGAGCAGTACTTC

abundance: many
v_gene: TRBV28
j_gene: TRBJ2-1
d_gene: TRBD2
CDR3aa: CASRGTSGRNEQFF
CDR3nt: TGTGCCAGCAGAGGGACTAGCGGGAGAAATGAGCAGTTCTTC

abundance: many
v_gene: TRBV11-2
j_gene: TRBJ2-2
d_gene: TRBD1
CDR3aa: CASSSGTVGPGELFF
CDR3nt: TGTGCCAGCAGCAGTGGGACAGTCGGTCCCGGGGAGCTGTTTTTT

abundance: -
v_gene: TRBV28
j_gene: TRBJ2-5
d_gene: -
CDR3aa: CASSFHAGGTKETQYF
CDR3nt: TGTGCCAGCAGTTTTCATGCAGGGGGGACAAAGGAGACCCAGTACTTC

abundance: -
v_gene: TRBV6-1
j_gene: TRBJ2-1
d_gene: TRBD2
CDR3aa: CASSTPGLAVNEQFF
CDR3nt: TGTGCCAGCAGTACCCCGGGACTAGCTGTCAATGAGCAGTTCTTC

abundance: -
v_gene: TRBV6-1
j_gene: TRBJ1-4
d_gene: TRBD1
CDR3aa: CASRKGQVLNEELFF
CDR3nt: TGTGCCAGCAGGAAAGGACAGGTGTTAAATGAAGAGCTGTTTTTT

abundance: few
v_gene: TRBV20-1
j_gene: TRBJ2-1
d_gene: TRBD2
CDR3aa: CSARSLAGFYEQFF
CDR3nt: TGCAGTGCTAGATCGCTAGCGGGATTCTATGAGCAGTTCTTC

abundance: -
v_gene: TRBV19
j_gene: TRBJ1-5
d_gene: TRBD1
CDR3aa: CASTVTGGAIQPQHF
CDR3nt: TGTGCCAGTACCGTCACAGGGGGCGCGATTCAGCCCCAGCATTTT

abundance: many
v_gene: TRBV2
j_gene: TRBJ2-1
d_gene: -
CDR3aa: CASSELGSSKFF
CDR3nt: TGTGCCAGCAGTGAACTCGGGAGTAGTAAGTTCTTC

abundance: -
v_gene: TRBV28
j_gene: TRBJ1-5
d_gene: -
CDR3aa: CASSLEPYDNQPQHF
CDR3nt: TGTGCCAGCAGTTTAGAGCCATACGACAATCAGCCCCAGCATTTT

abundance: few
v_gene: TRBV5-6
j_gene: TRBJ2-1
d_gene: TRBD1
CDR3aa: CASSWGQGEQFF
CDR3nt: TGTGCCAGCAGCTGGGGACAGGGTGAGCAGTTCTTC

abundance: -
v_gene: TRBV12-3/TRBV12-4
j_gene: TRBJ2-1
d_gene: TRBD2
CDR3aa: CASSLGAGGPNYNEQFF
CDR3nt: TGTGCCAGCAGTTTAGGAGCGGGAGGACCGAATTACAATGAGCAGTTCTTC

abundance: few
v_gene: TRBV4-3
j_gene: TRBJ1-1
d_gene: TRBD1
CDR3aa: CASSQDRIGTGFPEAFF
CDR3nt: TGCGCCAGCAGCCAAGATCGTATAGGGACAGGTTTCCCTGAAGCTTTCTTT

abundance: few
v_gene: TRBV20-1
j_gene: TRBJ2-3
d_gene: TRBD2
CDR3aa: CSARDVIAGLTDTQYF
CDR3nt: TGCAGTGCTAGAGACGTAATAGCGGGCCTCACAGATACGCAGTATTTT

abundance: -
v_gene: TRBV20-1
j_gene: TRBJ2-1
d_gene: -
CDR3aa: CSATFYNEQFF
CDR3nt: TGCAGTGCTACCTTCTACAATGAGCAGTTCTTC

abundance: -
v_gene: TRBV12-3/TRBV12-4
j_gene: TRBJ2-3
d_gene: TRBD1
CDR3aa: CASSASQFRDRGTGTDTQYF
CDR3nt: TGTGCCAGCAGTGCGAGCCAGTTCCGGGACAGGGGGACGGGGACAGATACGCAGTATTTT

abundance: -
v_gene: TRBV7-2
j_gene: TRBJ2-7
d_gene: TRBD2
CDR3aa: CASSSAGTSGRQYF
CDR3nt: TGTGCCAGCAGCTCCGCCGGGACTAGCGGGCGGCAGTACTTC

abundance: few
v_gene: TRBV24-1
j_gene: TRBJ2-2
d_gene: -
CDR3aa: CATSDTGRHTGELFF
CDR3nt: TGTGCCACCAGTGATACCGGGAGACACACCGGGGAGCTGTTTTTT

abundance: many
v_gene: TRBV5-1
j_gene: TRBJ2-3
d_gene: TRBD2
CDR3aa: CASRAGVGPDTQYF
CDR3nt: TGCGCCAGCAGAGCGGGGGTAGGGCCAGATACGCAGTATTTT

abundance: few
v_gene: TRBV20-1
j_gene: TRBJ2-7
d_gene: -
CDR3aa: CSATLFGLSYEQYF
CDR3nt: TGCAGTGCCACCCTGTTCGGACTATCCTACGAGCAGTACTTC

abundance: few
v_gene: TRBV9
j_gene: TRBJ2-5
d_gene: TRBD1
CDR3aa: CASSLQTGHQETQYF
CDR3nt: TGTGCCAGCAGCCTCCAGACAGGGCACCAAGAGACCCAGTACTTC